A single sample is the source of the 10 T cell receptor beta chains below, sequenced in a study of blood T cell repertoires in COVID-19. Generated by immunoSEQ multiplex PCR, the TCRdb table keeps only in-frame clones and is missing some. The sample has under 200,000 clones; 80% are singletons. Sequencing was carried out using PBMCs or T cells enriched from blood (not recorded which). The source of these receptors is a woman aged 55 to 70 who had recovered from COVID-19.

This clone was picked up a small number of times. The J gene is TRBJ2-7, the V gene TRBV4-1, with 7 bases that match TRBD1. The CDR3 length is 15 residues. The V segment lost 4 bases and the J segment 0 bases; nucleotides outside the gene matches: 6. Germline V gene lookup returns CDR1 MGHRA and CDR2 YSYEKL. CDR3 sequence: CASSLITGDSYEQYF. As DNA, the CDR3 is TGCGCCAGCAGCCTTATCACAGGGGACTCCTACGAGCAGTACTTC.

The chain couples TRBV5-4 to TRBJ2-5, with 8 bases aligning to TRBD2. CDR1 and CDR2 (germline): SGHNT, YYREEE (reference sequence). The trim removed 4 bases at V and 5 bases at J, leaving 13 bases unmatched. The CDR3 runs to 16 residues. In DNA form, the CDR3 reads TGTGCCAGCAGCCCACCTCCACCGACTAGCGTGGAGACCCAGTACTTC. Amino acids: CASSPPPPTSVETQYF.

The rearrangement joins TRBV25-1 to TRBJ1-2; D unclear. The germline gives CDR1 MGHDK, CDR2 SYGVNS. The V end was cut by 2 bases, the J end by 8 bases, with 6 bases between. The CDR3 consists of 11 residues. CDR3 amino acids: CASSESAGYTF. The CDR3 DNA follows: TGTGCCAGCAGTGAAAGTGCGGGCTACACCTTC.

On this clone: Other DNA variants within this sample encode the same CDR3. The V and J genes are TRBV19 and TRBJ1-2, with 9 bases that match TRBD1. Germline CDR1 LNHDA, CDR2 SQIVND (reference sequence). With V trimmed by 5 bases and J by 5 bases, 3 bases remained unmatched. The CDR3 is made up of 13 amino acids. CDR3 sequence reads: CASSADRGYGYTF. CDR3 nucleotide sequence: TGTGCCAGTAGTGCGGACAGGGGTTATGGCTACACCTTC.

The J gene is TRBJ1-2, the V gene TRBV10-3; tentative D call: TRBD1 (5 bases). V shed 7 bases and J shed 3 bases, with 18 bases lying between them. Germline loops: CDR1 ENHRY, CDR2 SYGVKD. The CDR3 sequence is 15 residues long. The CDR3 nucleotides read TGTGCCATCATTTCCTCCCCAAGCAGGGACTATGGCTACACCTTC. Amino acids: CAIISSPSRDYGYTF.

The V and J genes are TRBV18 and TRBJ1-1; tentative D call: TRBD1 (5 bases). There are 14 residues in the CDR3. The V and J ends lost 7 bases and 3 bases respectively, with 15 bases between them. CDR1 and CDR2 (germline): KGHSH, LQKENI. This chain's CDR3 is CASLATASYTEAFF. The CDR3 coding sequence is TGTGCCAGCTTGGCGACAGCTTCTTACACTGAAGCTTTCTTT.

This clone has just a few counts. This chain links TRBV9 with TRBJ2-1; no reliable D call. The CDR3 spans 14 residues. The germline V gene encodes CDR1 SGDLS and CDR2 YYNGEE. V was trimmed by 3 bases and J by 1 base, leaving 8 bases between them. CDR3 region: CASSGANSYNEQFF. The DNA for the CDR3 is TGTGCCAGCAGCGGGGCGAATTCCTACAATGAGCAGTTCTTC.

The rearrangement links TRBV5-1 to TRBJ1-5; weak D call: TRBD1 (6 bases). V lost 1 base, J lost 6 bases, and 8 bases lay in between. The CDR3 length is 13 residues. Germline V CDR1 and CDR2: SGHRS, YFSETQ. The CDR3: CASSLTGPQPQHF. In nucleotides, the CDR3 is TGCGCCAGCAGCTTGACAGGGCCTCAGCCCCAGCATTTT.

Only one count was recorded for this clone. This chain links TRBV21-1 with TRBJ2-7; no check of the table's D call, TRBD2, against the DNA was made. TRBV21-1 represents a pseudogene. There are 11 residues in the CDR3. This CDR3 is CASSNDLGQYF. The CDR3 DNA reads as TGTGCCAGCAGCAACGACCTAGGGCAGTACTTC.

The V and J genes are TRBV29-1 and TRBJ2-7; tentative D call: TRBD1 (5 bases). Trimming removed 4 bases at V and 4 bases at J, with 14 bases between. The CDR3 sequence is 13 residues long. Looked up from germline, CDR1 is SQVTM and CDR2 is ANQGSEA. This chain's CDR3 is CSVAMTAKYEQYF. CDR3 coding DNA: TGCAGCGTTGCCATGACAGCCAAATACGAGCAGTACTTC.